These 8 T cell receptor beta chains came from one sample sequenced in a study of blood T cell repertoires in COVID-19. Profiling relied on immunoSEQ multiplex PCR, and the TCRdb table lists in-frame clones only, not all of them. The top ten hold about 5.8% of the sample, which has about 140,000 clones, 85% to 90% seen once. The sample was peripheral blood. All receptors derive from a human donor in a cohort sampled during active COVID-19.

The chain is built from TRBV7-3 and TRBJ2-1, with 12 bases matching TRBD2. The V segment lost 5 bases and the J segment 5 bases; nucleotides outside the gene matches: 4. The CDR3 length is 15 residues. Germline V gene data show CDR1 as SGHTA and CDR2 as FQGTGA. The CDR3 region has the DNA TGTGCCAGCAGCCTAGGACTAGCGGGGCACAATGAGCAGTTCTTC. Amino acid sequence: CASSLGLAGHNEQFF.

A single count supports this clone. J is TRBJ2-2 and V is TRBV19, with 11 bases fitting TRBD2. The germline V gene encodes CDR1 LNHDA and CDR2 SQIVND (reference sequence). J was trimmed by 6 bases and V by 0 bases; bases with no gene match: 6. The CDR3 totals 17 residues. The DNA for the CDR3 is TGTGCCAGTAGTATAGACGCCGGGACTAGCGGATCCGGGGAGCTGTTTTTT. Its translation is CASSIDAGTSGSGELFF.

This clone showed up just once. The chain has TRBV7-3 and TRBJ2-1; D might be TRBD2 (5 bases). Looked up from germline, CDR1 is SGHTA and CDR2 is FQGTGA. V lost 1 base, J lost 5 bases, and 6 bases lay in between. The CDR3 length is 13 residues. The CDR3 sequence: CASSLRLNNEQFF. CDR3 sequence (DNA): TGTGCCAGCAGCTTAAGACTAAACAATGAGCAGTTCTTC.

The DNA of the CDR3 is TGTGCCAGCAGCTTGGGACAAAGCGGCAATGAGCAGTTCTTC. Its translation: CASSLGQSGNEQFF. The rearrangement links TRBV5-8 to TRBJ2-1, with D possibly TRBD2 on 5 matching bases. V gave up 0 bases and J gave up 6 bases, with 10 bases separating them. Germline V gives CDR1 SGHTS, CDR2 YDEGEE. The CDR3 runs 14 residues.

This chain links TRBV18 with TRBJ2-3; 10 bases are shared with TRBD2. V was pared by 3 bases and J by 4 bases, with 1 base of the junction left unmatched. The CDR3 is made up of 14 amino acids. CDR1 KGHSH and CDR2 LQKENI come from the germline V gene. The CDR3, as DNA: TGTGCCAGCTCACCCAGCGGGGGGGCAGATACGCAGTATTTT. It yields the protein CASSPSGGADTQYF.

The chain couples TRBV5-1 to TRBJ2-2; 7 positions match TRBD1. Looked up from germline, CDR1 is SGHRS and CDR2 is YFSETQ. The CDR3 consists of 14 residues. The J segment lost 5 bases and the V segment lost 4 bases, leaving 5 bases of the junction unmatched. The CDR3 loop reads CASSPGQSTGELFF. As DNA, the CDR3 is TGCGCCAGCAGCCCGGGACAGTCTACCGGGGAGCTGTTTTTT.

CDR3 bases: TGTGCCAGCAGTCAACAGGGTAATAATTCACCCCTCCACTTT. Residues: CASSQQGNNSPLHF. The rearrangement uses TRBV28 and TRBJ1-6; D is perhaps TRBD1 (6 bases). V was shortened by 5 bases and J by 5 bases, with 10 bases between the two germline ends. This CDR3 has 14 residues. Germline loops: CDR1 MDHEN, CDR2 SYDVKM.

The V call is TRBV3-1 (or the pseudogene TRBV3-2), the J call TRBJ2-5; 12 nucleotides agree with TRBD2. CDR1 is LGHDT, CDR2 YNNKEL, per germline (reference sequence). Losses at the gene ends were 5 bases for V and 7 bases for J; bases not matched to a gene: 14. The CDR3 length is 17 residues. The DNA for the CDR3 is TGTGCCAGCAGCGACACGCTTCCTAGCGGGAGGGCCGGGACCCAGTACTTC. Its translation: CASSDTLPSGRAGTQYF.